The 21 T cell receptor beta chains given below trace back to one sample, sequenced in a study of blood T cells in healthy people across ages. The use of a sample-barcoded 5' primer and a J-beta primer mix characterized a second PCR of roughly 6 to 11 cycles. TCRdb fed the 5' RACE reads into MiXCR, producing one record per CDR3 protein. Of hundreds of thousands of distinct CDR3 sequences listed, 25% to 30% are singletons. Sequenced: blood. Receptors originate from a woman older than 75 in good health.

This clonotype was observed a few times. The chain recombines TRBV20-1 with TRBJ1-1; D not resolved. This CDR3 has 14 amino acids. Germline V gene lookup returns CDR1 DFQATT and CDR2 SNEGSKA (reference sequence). With 0 bases removed from V and 0 bases from J, the gap between germline ends came to 8 bases. CDR3 in DNA: TGCAGTGCTAGAGATTTTAGAGTGAACACTGAAGCTTTCTTT. Translated: CSARDFRVNTEAFF.

The sample holds many counts of this clonotype. V and J are TRBV27 and TRBJ1-2; D is unclear. The CDR3 is made up of 16 amino acids. Deletions cut 5 bases from V and 10 bases from J, with 26 bases between. Germline assignment: CDR1 MNHEY and CDR2 SMNVEV (reference sequence). The CDR3 is CASSRLRSGIRVDYTF. The CDR3 coding sequence is TGTGCCAGCAGTCGCCTCAGATCCGGGATCCGGGTAGACTACACCTTC.

Concerning this clonotype: A read error may be the cause here, since a much bigger clone is one base away. The chain's CDR3 is CASSAQPTASYGYTF. In DNA form, the CDR3 reads TGTGCCAGCAGCGCCCAACCGACAGCAAGCTATGGCTACACCTTC. The J gene is TRBJ1-2, the V gene TRBV9, with D perhaps matching TRBD1 (5 bases). The V end was cut by 3 bases, the J end by 4 bases, with 16 bases between. The CDR3 has 15 residues. Germline CDR1 and CDR2: SGDLS and YYNGEE.

This clonotype was seen only a few times. V gene TRBV5-1 combines with J gene TRBJ1-1; 10 bases are a match to TRBD1. V lost 0 bases to trimming and J lost 4 bases; unmatched junction nucleotides: 3. Germline V gene sequence: CDR1 SGHRS, CDR2 YFSETQ. The CDR3 is 15 residues long. DNA for the CDR3: TGCGCCAGCAGCTTGGGACGGACAGGGGGCACTGAAGCTTTCTTT. Translating it yields CASSLGRTGGTEAFF.

This clonotype was detected a few times. A much larger clone differs by one base, so this may be a read error. The chain joins TRBV7-8 to TRBJ2-3; TRBD2 matches at 11 bases. Germline V gives CDR1 SGHVS, CDR2 FQNEAQ. V lost 8 bases and J lost 4; bases outside the gene matches: 8. The CDR3 runs to 15 residues. Written as DNA, the CDR3 is TGTGCCAGCGGCCGTAGCGGGGGGGGATCAGATACGCAGTATTTT. Translated, it gives CASGRSGGGSDTQYF.

The chain recombines TRBV28 with TRBJ2-1, with 11 positions matching TRBD2. This CDR3 has 16 amino acids. V shed 1 base, J shed 4 bases, and the junction held 3 bases outside the gene matches. In germline, CDR1 is MDHEN, CDR2 SYDVKM. CDR3 in DNA: TGTGCCAGCAGTTTATTACTAGCGGGAGATTACAATGAGCAGTTCTTC. Encoded protein: CASSLLLAGDYNEQFF.

This clonotype is a singleton in its sample. This may stem from a read error, because a much larger clone lies one nucleotide away. The rearrangement links TRBV6-5 to TRBJ1-4; D gene unclear. The length of the CDR3 is 15 residues. CDR1 is MNHEY and CDR2 is SVGAGI in the germline V gene. The CDR3 loop reads CASCYSVSTNEKLFF. The CDR3 DNA reads TGTGCCAGCTGTTACTCGGTATCAACTAATGAAAAACTGTTTTTT.

This clonotype was recorded many times. The rearrangement links TRBV5-1 to TRBJ2-1, with no clear D. Trimming stripped 0 bases from V and 6 bases from J, with 10 bases between. CDR3 length equals 14 residues. Germline V CDR1 and CDR2: SGHRS, YFSETQ. In nucleotides, the CDR3 is TGCGCCAGCAGCTTGGCCGGTCTCAGCAATGAGCAGTTCTTC. This encodes CASSLAGLSNEQFF.

Turning to this clonotype: At one end the junction does not follow the germline gene, possibly because of a read error. The V and J genes are TRBV2 and TRBJ1-5, with D tentatively TRBD1 (5 bases). Germline values: CDR1 SNHLY, CDR2 FYNNEI. CDR3 length equals 13 residues. CDR3: CASSEEGNQPRHF. In DNA form, the CDR3 reads TGTGCCAGCAGTGAAGAGGGGAATCAGCCCCGGCATTTT.

The sample holds many counts of this clonotype. The rearrangement links TRBV20-1 to TRBJ1-4, with 10 positions matching TRBD1. Germline V lookup: CDR1 DFQATT, CDR2 SNEGSKA (reference sequence). This CDR3 comprises 16 residues. V gave up 5 bases and J gave up 4 bases; unmatched junction bases: 10. CDR3 DNA sequence: TGCAGTGCTTCCGACAGGGGGCAATTTGATAATGAAAAACTGTTTTTT. Its translation is CSASDRGQFDNEKLFF.

This clonotype was recorded at least ten times. The chain recombines TRBV5-1 with TRBJ1-2; D unclear. The length of the CDR3 is 12 residues. CDR1 is SGHRS, CDR2 YFSETQ, per germline. V lost 3 bases to trimming and J lost 2 bases, with 5 bases between them. This CDR3 reads CASSSNNYGYTF. CDR3 bases: TGCGCCAGCAGCTCCAACAACTATGGCTACACCTTC.

This clonotype occurred a few times. The V and J genes are TRBV7-2 and TRBJ2-5, with D possibly TRBD1 on 5 matching bases. V dropped 1 base and J dropped 11 bases, with 17 bases sitting between them. The CDR3 sequence is 14 residues long. Germline V gene sequence: CDR1 SGHTA, CDR2 FQGNSA. The CDR3 sequence is CASSLGAGLHEQYF. CDR3 bases: TGTGCCAGCAGCTTAGGTGCAGGGCTCCATGAGCAGTACTTC.

The V call is TRBV2, the J call TRBJ2-2, with a tentative D call TRBD2 (5 bases). CDR1 and CDR2 from the germline V gene are SNHLY and FYNNEI. This CDR3 spans 14 amino acids. The V end was cut by 4 bases, the J end by 3 bases, with 9 bases between. The CDR3 nucleotides are TGTGCCAGCAGTGTTCAGCGGTACACCGGGGAGCTGTTTTTT. Translation gives CASSVQRYTGELFF. The complete variable domain, with remaining parts taken from reference TRBV2 and TRBJ2-2, reads EPEVTQTPSHQVTQMGQEVILRCVPISNHLYFYWYRQILGQKVEFLVSFYNNEISEKSEIFDDQFSVERPDGSNFTLKIRSTKLEDSAMYFCASSVQRYTGELFFGEGSRLTVL.

This clonotype was observed many times. CDR3 sequence: CASSPRFGGGPSEQFF. The CDR3 DNA reads as TGTGCCAGCAGCCCCCGGTTTGGGGGGGGGCCGAGTGAGCAGTTCTTC. The V and J genes are TRBV7-2 and TRBJ2-1; D may be TRBD2 (7 bases). Trimming removed 5 bases at V and 9 bases at J, with 23 bases between. Germline CDR1 SGHTA, CDR2 FQGNSA. This CDR3 is 16 amino acids long.

The chain links TRBV29-1 to TRBJ2-5; D may be TRBD1 or TRBD2 (5 bases each). Trimming removed 7 bases from V and 11 bases from J, with 20 bases in between. This CDR3 is built from 12 residues. Germline values: CDR1 SQVTM, CDR2 ANQGSEA. Here the CDR3 reads CSAQGPSNEQYF. The CDR3 DNA is TGCAGCGCGCAGGGACCGTCCAATGAGCAGTACTTC.

This clonotype has a count of ten or more. The rearrangement joins TRBV7-2 to TRBJ2-1; D remains ambiguous. Germline V gene data show CDR1 as SGHTA and CDR2 as FQGNSA. V was trimmed by 1 base and J by 6 bases, leaving 7 bases between them. The CDR3 loop spans 13 amino acids. The CDR3 DNA follows: TGTGCCAGCAGCTTAGAGAGGAGCAATGAGCAGTTCTTC. Amino acids: CASSLERSNEQFF.

Many counts were recorded for this clonotype. The genes are TRBV12-3 or TRBV12-4 and TRBJ1-2, with D tentatively TRBD1 (6 bases). The V end was cut by 6 bases, the J end by 8 bases, with 10 bases between. The CDR3 consists of 11 residues. The CDR3 region has the DNA TGTGCCAGCAGGAATACAGGGGGCTACACCTTC. Translated: CASRNTGGYTF.

The CDR3: CASSWDSTLQPQHF. The CDR3 region has the DNA TGTGCCAGCAGTTGGGACAGTACCCTTCAGCCCCAGCATTTT. This rearrangement joins TRBV2 to TRBJ1-5, with 7 bases fitting TRBD1. The CDR3 spans 14 residues. CDR1 and CDR2 (germline): SNHLY, FYNNEI. Unmatched junction bases numbered 7, after V lost 5 bases and J lost 6 bases.

In its sample, this clonotype was seen many times. V and J are TRBV7-2 and TRBJ1-1; D not certain. With 1 base removed from V and 3 bases from J, the gap between germline ends came to 9 bases. The CDR3 sequence is 14 residues long. Germline CDR1 SGHTA, CDR2 FQGNSA. The CDR3 protein is CASSLGSGHTEAFF. CDR3 sequence (DNA): TGTGCCAGCAGCTTAGGGTCCGGACACACTGAAGCTTTCTTT. Using reference TRBV7-2 and TRBJ1-1 for the parts outside the CDR3, the full variable domain is GAGVSQSPSNKVTEKGKDVELRCDPISGHTALYWYRQSLGQGLEFLIYFQGNSAPDKSGLPSDRFSAERTGGSVSTLTIQRTQQEDSAVYLCASSLGSGHTEAFFGQGTRLTVV.

The table lists this clonotype with a few counts. This chain links TRBV11-2 with TRBJ1-1; a weak D match, TRBD1 (5 bases). The V end lost 2 bases, the J end lost 5 bases, and 12 bases lay between the germline ends. Germline V gives CDR1 SGHAT, CDR2 FQNNGV. This CDR3 region has 14 residues. CDR3: CASSLFQGMTEAFF. The CDR3, as DNA: TGTGCCAGCAGCTTATTCCAGGGCATGACTGAAGCTTTCTTT.

This clonotype has at least ten counts. V gene TRBV7-9 combines with J gene TRBJ2-7; D might be TRBD1 (6 bases). The CDR3 extends over 15 amino acids. The germline V gene encodes CDR1 SEHNR and CDR2 FQNEAQ (reference sequence). Trimming took off 1 base at V and 3 bases at J, with 13 bases between the two ends. This chain's CDR3 is CASSLGRDKVYEQYF. The CDR3 DNA reads as TGTGCCAGCAGCTTAGGCAGGGACAAAGTCTACGAGCAGTACTTC.